This T cell receptor (beta chain) derives from a study of cytomegalovirus exposure and HLA in healthy donors. With V trimmed by 1 base and J by 8 bases, 4 bases remained unmatched. The CDR3 length is 14 residues. Per germline, CDR1 MGHDK and CDR2 SYGVNS. Study observations and caveats: Clusters of TCRs from the first cohort tended to co-occur in the 100 to 150 validation repertoires (as a later analysis found). It was approximately 170 TCR beta chains that were listed as cytomegalovirus-associated. The authors confirmed in vitro that a few CMV-associated chains were specific for CMV antigens. While the bulk of TCR sequences proved rare, some public TCRs turned up in many donors.

In regard to this clone: Its antigen is not known.

TCRdb keeps only in-frame clones here, not all; method: immunoSEQ multiplex PCR. Here the sample spans about 200,000 clones, about 79% being singletons. This chain joins TRBV25-1 and TRBJ1-4, with 7 bases that match TRBD1. The sequencing input was PBMCs. The sequence was collected from a woman aged 25 to 39 in good health and CMV-seropositive. For the CDR3, the DNA is TGTGCCAGCAGTGAATCCGGGACAGTCGAAAAACTGTTTTTT. Protein sequence: CASSESGTVEKLFF.